This TCR beta chain emerged from a study of cytomegalovirus exposure and HLA in healthy donors. The PCR was carried out with 60 Vbeta primers and 13 Jbeta primers. Using immunoSEQ multiplex PCR, the repertoire was profiled, and TCRdb retains in-frame clones only, with some absent. The data contain approximately 150,000 clones, around 85% of them seen just once; the ten biggest clones take up roughly 2.9%. This CDR3 region has 18 residues. J lost 3 bases, V lost 4 bases, and 13 bases had no gene match. The V gene's germline CDR1 is SGHDT and CDR2 YYEEEE. Notes on this clone: The target antigen is unknown.

Broader study findings: The records held CMV serostatus as the only immune exposure information. Analyzed later, most CMV-associated TCR beta chains appeared HLA-restricted. Researchers reported that a few CMV-associated chains were confirmed in vitro as CMV antigen-specific. A highly shared variant cluster was judged a likely technical artifact.

The sequence was obtained from a young woman in good health and CMV-seronegative. The sample consisted of PBMCs. The V and J genes are TRBV5-6 and TRBJ2-6; 7 bases are shared with TRBD1. The CDR3 coding sequence is TGTGCCAGCAGCCCCCTGACAGGGCGGTATGATGGGGCCAACGTCCTGACTTTC. Its protein is CASSPLTGRYDGANVLTF.